Below are 31 T cell receptor beta chains sequenced from a single sample in a study of neurological immune-mediated disorders. TCRdb passed the 5' RACE reads through MiXCR, listing each CDR3 protein once. The sample lists about 79,000 distinct CDR3 sequences, 11% to 15% occurring once. The sequenced sample consisted of PBMCs. The receptors shown here come from a woman aged 45-65 years in good health.

This clonotype was counted many times. The chain is built from TRBV29-1 and TRBJ1-2, with TRBD1 as a possible D gene (6 bases). Trimming shortened V by 3 bases and J by 7 bases, and 15 bases separated the two germline ends. Germline CDR1 is SQVTM and CDR2 is ANQGSEA. The CDR3 is made up of 13 amino acids. This CDR3 reads CSVDPRGMSGYTF. CDR3 DNA: TGCAGCGTTGATCCCAGGGGCATGTCTGGCTACACCTTC.

This clonotype was recorded many times. V and J are TRBV28 and TRBJ1-1; weak D call: TRBD1 (5 bases). V was trimmed by 5 bases and J by 0 bases, leaving 16 bases between them. The CDR3 covers 16 residues. In germline, CDR1 is MDHEN, CDR2 SYDVKM. Here the CDR3 reads CASSPYNGGMNTEAFF. DNA of the CDR3: TGTGCCAGCAGTCCTTATAATGGGGGAATGAACACTGAAGCTTTCTTT. The entire variable domain, with the rest obtained from reference TRBV28 and TRBJ1-1, is as follows: DVKVTQSSRYLVKRTGEKVFLECVQDMDHENMFWYRQDPGLGLRLIYFSYDVKMKEKGDIPEGYSVSREKKERFSLILESASTNQTSMYLCASSPYNGGMNTEAFFGQGTRLTVV.

This clonotype was seen repeatedly, ten times or more. This sequence joins TRBV7-2 and TRBJ2-5, with a weak D call TRBD1 (6 bases). V was trimmed by 7 bases and J by 5 bases, leaving 11 bases between them. This CDR3 comprises 12 residues. Germline V gives CDR1 SGHTA, CDR2 FQGNSA. In DNA form, the CDR3 reads TGTGCCAGCACCGCTCAGGGGGAGACCCAGTACTTC. This translates into CASTAQGETQYF. Full variable domain (remainder filled in from reference TRBV7-2 and TRBJ2-5): GAGVSQSPSNKVTEKGKDVELRCDPISGHTALYWYRQSLGQGLEFLIYFQGNSAPDKSGLPSDRFSAERTGGSVSTLTIQRTQQEDSAVYLCASTAQGETQYFGPGTRLLVL.

The sample holds a few counts of this clonotype. The genes are TRBV21-1 and TRBJ2-3; TRBD2, the D gene given by the table, was not confirmed from the DNA. TRBV21-1 is annotated as a pseudogene. This CDR3 region has 14 residues. The CDR3 DNA reads as TGTGCCAGCAGGGAGGGCCGCGGCACAGATACGCAGTATTTT. Translated: CASREGRGTDTQYF.

Ten or more counts support this clonotype. This chain uses TRBV5-1 with TRBJ1-2; 7 bases line up with TRBD1. The V and J ends lost 0 bases and 6 bases, in that order; junction bases with no gene match: 5. CDR1 SGHRS and CDR2 YFSETQ come from the germline V gene. This CDR3 comprises 14 residues. The CDR3 protein is CASSLVRGQDGYTF. The CDR3 DNA is TGCGCCAGCAGCTTGGTACGAGGACAGGATGGCTACACCTTC. Filled out from reference TRBV5-1 and TRBJ1-2, the complete variable domain reads KAGVTQTPRYLIKTRGQQVTLSCSPISGHRSVSWYQQTPGQGLQFLFEYFSETQRNKGNFPGRFSGRQFSNSRSEMNVSTLELGDSALYLCASSLVRGQDGYTFGSGTRLTVV.

As to this clonotype: This clone may be a read error of a much larger clone one base away. The chain employs TRBV7-2 and TRBJ2-1, with D possibly TRBD2 on 6 matching bases. Looked up from germline, CDR1 is SGHTA and CDR2 is FQGNSA. The CDR3 spans 14 residues. CDR3: CASSMGRTNNAQFF. In nucleotides, the CDR3 is TGTGCCAGCAGCATGGGACGGACTAACAATGCGCAGTTCTTC. Supplemented by reference TRBV7-2 and TRBJ2-1, the full variable domain reads GAGVSQSPSNKVTEKGKDVELRCDPISGHTALYWYRQSLGQGLEFLIYFQGNSAPDKSGLPSDRFSAERTGGSVSTLTIQRTQQEDSAVYLCASSMGRTNNAQFFGPGTRLTVL.

This clonotype was picked up many times. The chain recombines TRBV7-9 with TRBJ2-5; a possible D gene is TRBD2 (7 bases). CDR3 size: 16 residues. Trimming stripped 5 bases from V and 3 bases from J, with 19 bases between. CDR1 and CDR2 from the germline V gene are SEHNR and FQNEAQ (reference sequence). The CDR3 sequence: CASSPIGQGREETQYF. The CDR3 nucleotides read TGTGCCAGCAGCCCGATCGGGCAGGGGAGGGAAGAGACCCAGTACTTC.

Ten or more counts support this clonotype. The chain joins TRBV10-3 to TRBJ1-5; D might be TRBD1 (5 bases). This CDR3 is built from 12 residues. V lost 5 bases and J 5 bases, leaving 7 bases between the germline ends. Germline CDR1 and CDR2: ENHRY and SYGVKD. CDR3 protein: CAISKGDQPQHF. DNA of the CDR3: TGTGCCATCAGTAAAGGGGATCAGCCCCAGCATTTT.

This clonotype was picked up many times. V usage is TRBV6-5 and J usage is TRBJ2-7; D remains unclear. Trimming removed 7 bases at V and 0 bases at J, with 10 bases between. CDR3 length: 13 residues. The V gene's germline CDR1 is MNHEY and CDR2 SVGAGI. CDR3: CASNPVASYEQYF. CDR3 nucleotide sequence: TGTGCCAGCAATCCAGTAGCCTCCTACGAGCAGTACTTC.

This clonotype was picked up many times. The J gene is TRBJ2-7, the V gene TRBV6-5; TRBD2 aligns across 11 bases. Germline V gives CDR1 MNHEY, CDR2 SVGAGI. The CDR3 covers 14 residues. V lost 11 bases and J lost 3; bases outside the gene matches: 9. The CDR3 spells CAARLAGGSYEQYF. DNA for the CDR3: TGTGCCGCCCGTCTAGCGGGAGGTAGCTACGAGCAGTACTTC.

In this sample, this clonotype turned up once. The chain carries TRBV5-1 and TRBJ2-5; maybe TRBD1 (6 bases). From germline, CDR1 is SGHRS and CDR2 YFSETQ. This CDR3 contains 17 residues. V shed 4 bases and J shed 2 bases, with 21 bases lying between them. The chain's CDR3 is CASSVPRTELLQETQYF. CDR3 DNA: TGCGCCAGCAGCGTGCCCCGGACAGAATTACTACAAGAGACCCAGTACTTC.

In this sample, this clonotype turned up many times. The chain links TRBV5-1 to TRBJ2-7; a weak D match, TRBD2 (5 bases). Trimming cost V 2 bases and J 9 bases, with 18 bases left between them. The V gene's germline CDR1 is SGHRS and CDR2 YFSETQ. The CDR3 has 14 residues. CDR3 loop: CASSLENSGLGQYF. Here the CDR3 DNA reads TGCGCCAGCAGCTTAGAAAACAGCGGACTTGGGCAGTACTTC.

This clonotype was recorded a few times. This clone may be a read error of a much larger clone one base away. The CDR3 loop reads CASSLVVSSGVYEQYF. The CDR3, as DNA: TGTGCCAGCAGCTTAGTGGTCAGCTCGGGGGTCTACGAGCAGTACTTC. The chain employs TRBV7-2 and TRBJ2-7; the D gene is possibly TRBD2 (6 bases). V lost 1 base, J lost 3 bases, and 16 bases lay in between. Germline values: CDR1 SGHTA, CDR2 FQGNSA. CDR3 length: 16 amino acids.

This clonotype has at least ten counts. The rearrangement uses TRBV20-1 and TRBJ2-3; TRBD2 aligns across 9 bases. Germline V CDR1 and CDR2: DFQATT, SNEGSKA (reference sequence). Trimming at V came to 1 base and at J to 0 bases, leaving 8 bases not matched to a gene. This CDR3 is 17 amino acids long. CDR3 amino acids: CSARGAGGDASTDTQYF. The DNA of the CDR3 is TGCAGTGCTAGAGGAGCGGGGGGCGACGCTAGCACAGATACGCAGTATTTT.

This clonotype occurred many times. The chain carries TRBV28 and TRBJ2-1; the D gene is possibly TRBD1 (6 bases). CDR3 length: 15 amino acids. Trimming removed 6 bases at V and 6 bases at J, with 18 bases between. Germline V gene sequence: CDR1 MDHEN, CDR2 SYDVKM. CDR3 coding DNA: TGTGCCAGCAGACACAGGGACCTGGTCTTCAATGAGCAGTTCTTC. This sequence encodes CASRHRDLVFNEQFF.

This clonotype appeared many times. The V call is TRBV15, the J call TRBJ1-1; D gene ambiguous. Germline V gives CDR1 LNHNV, CDR2 YYDKDF (reference sequence). CDR3 size: 15 residues. V was shortened by 5 bases and J by 6 bases, with 19 bases between the two germline ends. CDR3 DNA sequence: TGTGCCACCAGCGAGGGTGGACCCAGGAGGGCTGAAGCTTTCTTT. Its translation is CATSEGGPRRAEAFF.

The genes are TRBV28 and TRBJ1-1; possible D gene TRBD1, 5 bases. The CDR3 runs 12 residues. Deletions cut 11 bases from V and 5 bases from J, with 15 bases between. CDR1 and CDR2 (germline): MDHEN, SYDVKM. The CDR3 coding sequence is TGTGCCGCACGGGGGGGGGGGACTGAAGCTTTCTTT. Translation gives CAARGGGTEAFF.

This clonotype was seen at least ten times. The chain carries TRBV28 and TRBJ1-2; 8 nucleotides line up with TRBD1. This CDR3 comprises 15 residues. Per the germline V gene, CDR1 is MDHEN and CDR2 is SYDVKM. Trimming cost V 8 bases and J 0 bases; bases outside gene matches: 8. The CDR3 region has the DNA TGTGCCAGCGGGGTGAACAGGGGGACTAACTATGGCTACACCTTC. Translation gives CASGVNRGTNYGYTF.

There are many counts of this clonotype. V gene TRBV5-1 combines with J gene TRBJ2-3; TRBD2 might be the D (6 bases). The CDR3 has 13 amino acids. Germline CDR1 is SGHRS and CDR2 is YFSETQ. V was pared by 4 bases and J by 9 bases, with 15 bases between. CDR3 sequence reads: CASSRASEETQYF. CDR3 DNA sequence: TGCGCCAGCAGCCGGGCTAGCGAAGAAACGCAGTATTTT.

A word on this clonotype: A read error may explain this, as a much larger clone is one base away. The chain links TRBV20-1 to TRBJ2-3; 7 bases match TRBD1. Unmatched junction bases numbered 7, after V lost 6 bases and J lost 10 bases. Per the germline V gene, CDR1 is DFQATT and CDR2 is SNEGSKA (reference sequence). The CDR3 has 11 amino acids. The CDR3 loop is CSAHRQGPQYF. The CDR3 DNA follows: TGCAGTGCCCATCGACAGGGCCCGCAGTATTTT.

At least ten counts were recorded for this clonotype. V is TRBV12-3 or TRBV12-4 and J is TRBJ2-2; D perhaps matches TRBD1 (5 bases). This CDR3 spans 16 amino acids. Trimming removed 4 bases from V and 1 base from J, with 13 bases in between. This CDR3 reads CASSSAVDRNTGELFF. The CDR3 nucleotides are TGTGCCAGCAGTTCAGCAGTAGACAGGAACACCGGGGAGCTGTTTTTT.

This clonotype showed up many times. The chain recombines TRBV5-1 with TRBJ2-3; tentative D call: TRBD2 (6 bases). The V and J ends lost 2 bases and 5 bases respectively, with 12 bases between them. In germline, CDR1 is SGHRS, CDR2 YFSETQ. The CDR3 sequence is 14 residues long. CDR3 in DNA: TGCGCCAGCAGCTTCCCGACTAGTCAAGATACGCAGTATTTT. This sequence encodes CASSFPTSQDTQYF.

This clonotype was found many times. The rearrangement links TRBV5-4 to TRBJ2-1, with 8 bases that match TRBD2. V shed 3 bases and J 8 bases; nucleotides not matched to a gene: 7. This CDR3 is built from 14 residues. The germline V gene has CDR1 SGHNT and CDR2 YYREEE (reference sequence). DNA for the CDR3: TGTGCCAGCAGCTCCCCTCGGGGGGGCGATGAGCAGTTCTTC. It is translated as CASSSPRGGDEQFF. Filled out from reference TRBV5-4 and TRBJ2-1, the complete variable domain reads ETGVTQSPTHLIKTRGQQVTLRCSSQSGHNTVSWYQQALGQGPQFIFQYYREEENGRGNFPPRFSGLQFPNYSSELNVNALELDDSALYLCASSSPRGGDEQFFGPGTRLTVL.

Many counts were recorded for this clonotype. The chain links TRBV6-2 or TRBV6-3 to TRBJ2-3, with D unclear. There are 13 residues in the CDR3. With 1 base removed from V and 6 bases from J, the gap between germline ends came to 8 bases. Germline CDR1 reads MNHEY; CDR2 reads SVGEGT. The CDR3, as DNA: TGTGCCAGCAGTTACTTAGTCTTCGATACGCAGTATTTT. This gives the protein CASSYLVFDTQYF.

This clonotype was counted ten times or more. The V gene is TRBV10-3, the J gene TRBJ2-4; D may be TRBD2 (5 bases). This CDR3 is 15 amino acids long. Germline loops: CDR1 ENHRY, CDR2 SYGVKD. The germline V and J ends were trimmed by 3 bases and 0 bases, with 9 bases remaining between them. The CDR3 DNA reads TGTGCCATCAGTGAAGCGGAACTAGCCAAAAACATTCAGTACTTC. Its protein product is CAISEAELAKNIQYF.

This clonotype was seen more than once but under ten times. This chain links TRBV5-1 with TRBJ1-2; 7 positions agree with TRBD1. V lost 4 bases to trimming and J lost 3 bases; unmatched junction nucleotides: 6. The CDR3 is 14 amino acids. CDR1 and CDR2 from the germline V gene are SGHRS and YFSETQ. CDR3 sequence: CASSAGQRDYGYTF. For the CDR3, the DNA is TGCGCCAGCAGCGCGGGACAGAGGGACTATGGCTACACCTTC.

For this clonotype: A much larger clone is a single base away; this may be a read error. V is TRBV29-1 and J is TRBJ1-2, with D perhaps TRBD1 (5 bases). Germline loops: CDR1 SQVTM, CDR2 ANQGSEA. The CDR3 sequence is 14 residues long. CDR3 nucleotide sequence: TGCAGCGTTGAAGTCCAGGGTATTTACGGTGGCTGCACCTTC. It codes for CSVEVQGIYGGCTF.

In regard to this clonotype: This may be a read error, as it is one base from a much larger clone. The chain recombines TRBV20-1 with TRBJ2-3, with 7 bases aligning to TRBD2. This CDR3 is built from 11 residues. Germline-derived CDR1 and CDR2 are DFQATT and SNEGSKA (reference sequence). The CDR3 protein is CSAKGPGLHCF. CDR3 sequence (DNA): TGCAGTGCAAAGGGGCCGGGACTACATTGTTTT.

This clonotype was observed at least ten times. V gene TRBV20-1 combines with J gene TRBJ2-7; TRBD2 matches 7 bases. The germline V gene encodes CDR1 DFQATT and CDR2 SNEGSKA (reference sequence). V shed 1 base, J shed 0 bases, and the junction held 3 bases outside the gene matches. This CDR3 is 14 amino acids long. The DNA of the CDR3 is TGCAGTGCTAGAGGGGGGGGAAGCTCCTACGAGCAGTACTTC. Protein sequence: CSARGGGSSYEQYF.

At least ten counts were recorded for this clonotype. This chain links TRBV3-1 with TRBJ1-1; 7 bases match TRBD1. There are 16 residues in the CDR3. The V gene end was trimmed by 2 bases and the J gene end by 4 bases; junction bases not matched to a gene: 10. Germline V gene data show CDR1 as LGHDT and CDR2 as YNNKEL (reference sequence). The CDR3 here is CASSQTRKSGGTEAFF. CDR3 DNA: TGTGCCAGCAGCCAAACACGAAAATCAGGGGGCACTGAAGCTTTCTTT.

In its sample, this clonotype was seen many times. This chain links TRBV5-1 with TRBJ2-1; 10 bases are a match to TRBD2. The trim removed 5 bases at V and 2 bases at J, leaving 7 bases unmatched. The CDR3 covers 16 residues. Germline lookup yields CDR1 SGHRS and CDR2 YFSETQ. The CDR3 region has the DNA TGCGCCAGCAGGCTCAACCTAGCGGGGGCCTACAATGAGCAGTTCTTC. It yields the protein CASRLNLAGAYNEQFF.